This TCR beta chain derives from a study of T cell repertoires in cytomegalovirus infection. Study conclusions and caveats: Summed frequency of shared TCR beta families picked out CMV carriers who also had the relevant HLA.

From the reads, TCRdb called clonotypes with MiXCR, one entry per CDR3 protein. In the table there are about 770,000 distinct CDR3 sequences, almost 30% of which are singletons. Only a few counts were recorded for this clonotype. Its antigen is unidentified. Trimming at V came to 2 bases and at J to 6 bases, leaving 7 bases not matched to a gene. The germline V gene encodes CDR1 MDHEN and CDR2 SYDVKM. The CDR3 is 15 amino acids. The chain couples TRBV28 to TRBJ2-1; 7 nucleotides agree with TRBD1. The clonotype comes from a human donor in good health (CMV status not recorded). Some clones in this sample may be carry-over from other donors' samples. The specimen comprised cultured CD8+ T cells from PBMCs, sampled from culture after CMV antigen stimulation. CDR3 protein: CASSLTTGIVNEQFF. DNA of the CDR3: TGTGCCAGCAGTTTAACGACAGGGATAGTCAATGAGCAGTTCTTC.